Listed below are T cell receptor beta chains from one sample, sequenced in a study of Ad26.COV2.S vaccination and SARS-CoV-2 variants. The assay was immunoSEQ multiplex PCR, and TCRdb's table has in-frame clones only and misses some. The table shows more than 400,000 clones, with 80% to 95% occurring only once. Sample: peripheral blood, taken in a trial of Ad26.COV2.S vaccine versus placebo. The source is a person aged 18 to 65 who received the Ad26.COV2.S COVID-19 vaccine or a placebo. The CDR3 runs from the conserved cysteine through the conserved F or W. Fields, in order: D gene, clone size, V gene, J gene, CDR3 protein, CDR3 DNA. A D gene is named only where the DNA matches it firmly. A row's size may be missing; if present it is once, few, many or a size class.

d_call: TRBD2
clone_size: NA
v_call: TRBV29-1
j_call: TRBJ2-5
cdr3_aa: CSVESSGSQETQYF
cdr3_nt: TGCAGCGTTGAAAGTAGCGGGAGTCAAGAGACCCAGTACTTC

d_call: TRBD1
clone_size: NA
v_call: TRBV10-3
j_call: TRBJ2-7
cdr3_aa: CAIHPGTEQYEQYF
cdr3_nt: TGTGCCATACACCCCGGGACAGAGCAATACGAGCAGTACTTC

d_call: NA
clone_size: NA
v_call: TRBV27
j_call: TRBJ1-5
cdr3_aa: CASSTYSNQPQHF
cdr3_nt: TGTGCCAGCAGTACTTATAGCAATCAGCCCCAGCATTTT

d_call: NA
clone_size: NA
v_call: TRBV12-2
j_call: TRBJ2-1
cdr3_aa: CASRLVGTGRINEQFF
cdr3_nt: TGTGCAAGTCGCTTAGTCGGGACAGGGCGCATTAATGAGCAGTTCTTC

d_call: NA
clone_size: once
v_call: TRBV5-6
j_call: TRBJ1-3
cdr3_aa: CASSWGRISGNTIYF
cdr3_nt: TGTGCCAGCAGCTGGGGACGGATCTCTGGAAACACCATATATTTT

d_call: TRBD1
clone_size: few
v_call: TRBV29-1
j_call: TRBJ1-2
cdr3_aa: CSAEGGDRGGYGYTF
cdr3_nt: TGCAGCGCCGAAGGTGGGGACAGGGGGGGTTATGGCTACACCTTC

d_call: NA
clone_size: NA
v_call: TRBV5-1
j_call: TRBJ2-1
cdr3_aa: CASSSDPLGNYNEQFF
cdr3_nt: TGCGCCAGCAGCTCCGACCCCTTGGGCAATTACAATGAGCAGTTCTTC

d_call: NA
clone_size: NA
v_call: TRBV18
j_call: TRBJ1-6
cdr3_aa: CASSQSGDNSPLHF
cdr3_nt: TGTGCCAGCTCACAATCAGGGGACAATTCACCCCTCCACTTT

d_call: NA
clone_size: NA
v_call: TRBV20-1
j_call: TRBJ2-7
cdr3_aa: CSASPPGYEQYF
cdr3_nt: TGCAGTGCTAGTCCGCCTGGCTACGAGCAGTACTTC

d_call: TRBD1
clone_size: NA
v_call: TRBV2
j_call: TRBJ2-1
cdr3_aa: CASIRDSNLNEQFF
cdr3_nt: TGTGCCAGCATAAGGGACAGTAATCTCAATGAGCAGTTCTTC

d_call: TRBD1
clone_size: NA
v_call: TRBV15
j_call: TRBJ2-6
cdr3_aa: CATSGDRGAGANVLTF
cdr3_nt: TGTGCCACCAGCGGGGACAGGGGGGCTGGGGCCAACGTCCTGACTTTC

d_call: NA
clone_size: NA
v_call: TRBV3-1/TRBV3-2
j_call: TRBJ2-1
cdr3_aa: CASSQWVETQGEQFF
cdr3_nt: TGTGCCAGCAGCCAATGGGTCGAAACTCAGGGTGAGCAGTTCTTC

d_call: NA
clone_size: NA
v_call: TRBV19
j_call: TRBJ1-1
cdr3_aa: CASKSWGAEAFF
cdr3_nt: TGTGCCAGTAAGAGTTGGGGTGCTGAAGCTTTCTTT

d_call: TRBD2
clone_size: NA
v_call: TRBV28
j_call: TRBJ2-3
cdr3_aa: CASSVLTSGTDTQYF
cdr3_nt: TGTGCCAGCAGTGTCCTGACTAGCGGCACAGATACGCAGTATTTT

d_call: TRBD2
clone_size: NA
v_call: TRBV29-1
j_call: TRBJ2-5
cdr3_aa: CSVRGPGGQETQYF
cdr3_nt: TGCAGCGTGCGGGGACCGGGGGGTCAAGAGACCCAGTACTTC

d_call: NA
clone_size: NA
v_call: TRBV10-1
j_call: TRBJ2-5
cdr3_aa: CASSESGTDLGETQYF
cdr3_nt: TGCGCCAGCAGTGAGTCGGGTACAGATTTAGGGGAGACCCAGTACTTC

d_call: TRBD2
clone_size: NA
v_call: TRBV19
j_call: TRBJ2-2
cdr3_aa: CASSIASGSITGELFF
cdr3_nt: TGTGCCAGTAGTATCGCTAGCGGGAGCATCACCGGGGAGCTGTTTTTT

d_call: NA
clone_size: NA
v_call: TRBV19
j_call: TRBJ2-1
cdr3_aa: CASSQDFLYNEQFF
cdr3_nt: TGTGCCAGTTCCCAGGACTTCCTATACAATGAGCAGTTCTTC

d_call: TRBD1
clone_size: once
v_call: TRBV10-3
j_call: TRBJ2-2
cdr3_aa: CAISEGTDTGELFF
cdr3_nt: TGTGCCATCAGTGAAGGGACAGATACCGGGGAGCTGTTTTTT

d_call: TRBD2
clone_size: NA
v_call: TRBV19
j_call: TRBJ2-1
cdr3_aa: CASKGTSEYNEQFF
cdr3_nt: TGTGCCAGTAAGGGGACTAGCGAATACAATGAGCAGTTCTTC

d_call: NA
clone_size: NA
v_call: TRBV6-5
j_call: TRBJ1-5
cdr3_aa: CASRKRGRGDQPQHF
cdr3_nt: TGTGCCAGCAGAAAAAGGGGGAGGGGGGATCAGCCCCAGCATTTT

d_call: TRBD2
clone_size: NA
v_call: TRBV27
j_call: TRBJ2-3
cdr3_aa: CASRTGLAVTDTQYF
cdr3_nt: TGTGCCAGCAGAACCGGACTAGCGGTCACAGATACGCAGTATTTT

d_call: NA
clone_size: NA
v_call: TRBV28
j_call: TRBJ2-7
cdr3_aa: CASSSDIVREQYF
cdr3_nt: TGTGCCAGCAGTTCGGACATTGTGCGGGAGCAGTACTTC

d_call: NA
clone_size: NA
v_call: TRBV21-1
j_call: TRBJ2-7
cdr3_aa: CASSLMCWETSYEQYF
cdr3_nt: TGTGCCAGCAGCCTTATGTGTTGGGAAACCTCCTACGAGCAGTACTTC

d_call: NA
clone_size: NA
v_call: TRBV5-6
j_call: TRBJ2-5
cdr3_aa: CASTPWVGRQETQYF
cdr3_nt: TGTGCCAGCACCCCTTGGGTCGGCAGGCAAGAGACCCAGTACTTC

d_call: NA
clone_size: NA
v_call: TRBV24-1
j_call: TRBJ2-3
cdr3_aa: CATSDSPGDTQYF
cdr3_nt: TGTGCCACCAGTGATTCCCCCGGGGATACGCAGTATTTT

d_call: TRBD1
clone_size: NA
v_call: TRBV28
j_call: TRBJ2-7
cdr3_aa: CASSPFGQVRKYF
cdr3_nt: TGTGCCAGCAGTCCCTTCGGACAGGTTAGGAAGTACTTC

d_call: NA
clone_size: NA
v_call: TRBV6-6
j_call: TRBJ2-7
cdr3_aa: CASSFQGRVYEQYF
cdr3_nt: TGTGCCAGCAGTTTCCAGGGTAGAGTCTACGAGCAGTACTTC

d_call: TRBD1
clone_size: NA
v_call: TRBV28
j_call: TRBJ2-5
cdr3_aa: CASNQPGQGEETQYF
cdr3_nt: TGTGCCAGCAACCAACCGGGACAGGGAGAAGAGACCCAGTACTTC

d_call: NA
clone_size: NA
v_call: TRBV18
j_call: TRBJ2-7
cdr3_aa: CASSPGRGFSYEQYF
cdr3_nt: TGTGCCAGCTCACCAGGTCGAGGGTTTTCTTACGAGCAGTACTTC

d_call: TRBD1
clone_size: NA
v_call: TRBV7-8
j_call: TRBJ2-1
cdr3_aa: CASSLGGDRVYEQFF
cdr3_nt: TGTGCCAGCAGCTTAGGGGGGGACAGGGTCTATGAGCAGTTCTTC

d_call: NA
clone_size: NA
v_call: TRBV15
j_call: TRBJ1-1
cdr3_aa: CATSSRLGETEAFF
cdr3_nt: TGTGCCACCAGCAGTCGACTAGGGGAAACTGAAGCTTTCTTT